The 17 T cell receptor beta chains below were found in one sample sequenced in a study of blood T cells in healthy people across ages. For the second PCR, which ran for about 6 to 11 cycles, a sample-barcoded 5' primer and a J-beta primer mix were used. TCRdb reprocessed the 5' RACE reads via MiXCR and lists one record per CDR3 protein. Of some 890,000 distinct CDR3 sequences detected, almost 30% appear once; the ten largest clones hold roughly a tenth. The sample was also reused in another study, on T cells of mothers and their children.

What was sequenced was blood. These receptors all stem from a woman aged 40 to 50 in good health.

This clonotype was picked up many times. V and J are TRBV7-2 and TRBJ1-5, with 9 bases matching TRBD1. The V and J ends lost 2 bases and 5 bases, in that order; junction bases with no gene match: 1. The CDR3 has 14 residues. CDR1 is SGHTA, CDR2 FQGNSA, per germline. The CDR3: CASSLWTGDQPQHF. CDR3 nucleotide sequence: TGTGCCAGCAGCTTATGGACAGGGGATCAGCCCCAGCATTTT.

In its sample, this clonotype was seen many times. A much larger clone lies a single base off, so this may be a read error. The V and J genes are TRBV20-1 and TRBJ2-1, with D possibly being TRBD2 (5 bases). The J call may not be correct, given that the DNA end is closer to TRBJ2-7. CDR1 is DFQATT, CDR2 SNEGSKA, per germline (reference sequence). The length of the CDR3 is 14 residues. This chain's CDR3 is CSSLAPTSYNEQYF. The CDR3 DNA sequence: TGCAGTTCCTTAGCGCCGACCTCCTACAATGAGCAGTACTTC.

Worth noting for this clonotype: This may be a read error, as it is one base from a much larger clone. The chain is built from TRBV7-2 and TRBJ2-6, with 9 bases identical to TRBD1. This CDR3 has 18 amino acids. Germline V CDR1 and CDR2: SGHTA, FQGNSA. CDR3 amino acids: CASSRRTGAYSGANVLAF. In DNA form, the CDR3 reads TGTGCCAGCAGTCGCCGGACAGGGGCCTACTCTGGGGCCAACGTCCTGGCTTTC.

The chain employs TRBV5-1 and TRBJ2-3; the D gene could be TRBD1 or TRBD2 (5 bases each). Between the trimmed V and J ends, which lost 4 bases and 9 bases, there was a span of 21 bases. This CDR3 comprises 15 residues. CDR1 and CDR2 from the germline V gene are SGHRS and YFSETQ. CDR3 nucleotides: TGCGCCAGCAGCACGGGACGATCAGGAAGGGGAACGCAGTATTTT. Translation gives CASSTGRSGRGTQYF.

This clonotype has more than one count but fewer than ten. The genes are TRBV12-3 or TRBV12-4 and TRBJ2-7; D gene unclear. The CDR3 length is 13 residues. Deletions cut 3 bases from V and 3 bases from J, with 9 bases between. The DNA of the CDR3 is TGTGCCAGCAGTTTCGAACAGATCTACGAGCAGTACTTC. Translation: CASSFEQIYEQYF.

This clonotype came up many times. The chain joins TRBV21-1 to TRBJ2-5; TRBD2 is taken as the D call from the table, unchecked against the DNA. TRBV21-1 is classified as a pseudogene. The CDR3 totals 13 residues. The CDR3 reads CASNGGEEETQYF. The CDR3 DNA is TGTGCCAGCAACGGAGGGGAGGAAGAGACCCAGTACTTC.

The DNA of the CDR3 is TGTGCCACCAGCAGAGGGGAGACAGAAGGTACCGGGGAGCTGTTTTTT. Protein: CATSRGETEGTGELFF. V is TRBV15 and J is TRBJ2-2; D is perhaps TRBD1 or TRBD2 (5 bases each). The CDR3 length is 16 residues. V was pared by 1 base and J by 5 bases, with 14 bases between. Looked up from germline, CDR1 is LNHNV and CDR2 is YYDKDF (reference sequence). The full variable domain, rest sourced from reference TRBV15 and TRBJ2-2, is DAMVIQNPRYQVTQFGKPVTLSCSQTLNHNVMYWYQQKSSQAPKLLFHYYDKDFNNEADTPDNFQSRRPNTSFCFLDIRSPGLGDTAMYLCATSRGETEGTGELFFGEGSRLTVL.

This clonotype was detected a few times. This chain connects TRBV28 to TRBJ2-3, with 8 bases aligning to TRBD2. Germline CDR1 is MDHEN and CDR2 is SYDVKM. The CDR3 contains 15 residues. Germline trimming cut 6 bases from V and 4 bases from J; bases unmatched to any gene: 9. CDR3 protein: CASSRGGRGADTQYF. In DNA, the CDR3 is TGTGCCAGCAGCCGCGGGGGGCGTGGTGCAGATACGCAGTATTTT.

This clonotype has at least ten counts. The CDR3: CSVERGDGPRYGYTF. CDR3 DNA: TGCAGCGTTGAAAGGGGGGACGGCCCAAGGTATGGCTACACCTTC. V is TRBV29-1 and J is TRBJ1-2; D perhaps matches TRBD1 (6 bases). This CDR3 is built from 15 residues. The V end was cut by 2 bases, the J end by 5 bases, with 18 bases between. Germline V lookup: CDR1 SQVTM, CDR2 ANQGSEA.

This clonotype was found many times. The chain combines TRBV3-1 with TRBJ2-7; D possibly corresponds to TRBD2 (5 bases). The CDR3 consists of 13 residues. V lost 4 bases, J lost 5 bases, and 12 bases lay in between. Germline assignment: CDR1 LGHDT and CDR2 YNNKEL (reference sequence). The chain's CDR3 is CASSRTSPHEQYF. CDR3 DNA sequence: TGTGCCAGCAGCCGCACTAGTCCCCACGAGCAGTACTTC.

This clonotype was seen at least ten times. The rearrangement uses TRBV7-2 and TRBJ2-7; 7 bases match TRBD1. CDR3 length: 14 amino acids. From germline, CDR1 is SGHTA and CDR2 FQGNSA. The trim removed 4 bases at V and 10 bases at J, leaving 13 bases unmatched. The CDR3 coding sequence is TGTGCCAGCAGCTACAGACCCACAGGGGCGGTCCAGTACTTC. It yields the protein CASSYRPTGAVQYF.

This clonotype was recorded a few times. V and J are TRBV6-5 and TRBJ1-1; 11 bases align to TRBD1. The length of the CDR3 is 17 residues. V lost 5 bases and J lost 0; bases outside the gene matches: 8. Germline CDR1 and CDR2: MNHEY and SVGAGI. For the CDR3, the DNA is TGTGCCAGCAGTACCGACCGGGGACAGGGGGTGAACACTGAAGCTTTCTTT. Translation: CASSTDRGQGVNTEAFF.

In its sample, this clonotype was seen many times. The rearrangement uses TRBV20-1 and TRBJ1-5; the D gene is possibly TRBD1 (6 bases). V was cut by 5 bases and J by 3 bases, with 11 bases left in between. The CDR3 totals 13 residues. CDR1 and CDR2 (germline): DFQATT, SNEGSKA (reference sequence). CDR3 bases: TGCAGTGCTCCCCGGGGGCTCAATCAGCCCCAGCATTTT. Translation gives CSAPRGLNQPQHF.

CDR3 bases: TGTGCCAGCAGCCCTACAATTTCGGACCTCGATGAGCAGTTCTTC. It specifies CASSPTISDLDEQFF. The chain joins TRBV21-1 to TRBJ2-1. TRBV21-1 is a pseudogene locus. The CDR3 contains 15 residues.

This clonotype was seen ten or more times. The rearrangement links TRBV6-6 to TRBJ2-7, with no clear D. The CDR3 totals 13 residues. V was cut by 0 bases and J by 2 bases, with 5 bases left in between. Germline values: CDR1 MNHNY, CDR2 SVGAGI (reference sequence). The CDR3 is CASSYSPAYEQYF. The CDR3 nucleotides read TGTGCCAGCAGTTACTCGCCAGCCTACGAGCAGTACTTC.

CDR3 loop: CASSSGTIDTQYF. In DNA form, the CDR3 reads TGTGCCAGCAGCTCCGGGACGATCGATACGCAGTATTTT. The chain couples TRBV5-5 to TRBJ2-3; D tentatively fits TRBD1 or TRBD2 (5 bases each). The germline V and J ends were trimmed by 3 bases and 6 bases, with 11 bases remaining between them. CDR3 size: 13 residues. CDR1 is SGHKS, CDR2 YYEKEE, per germline (reference sequence).

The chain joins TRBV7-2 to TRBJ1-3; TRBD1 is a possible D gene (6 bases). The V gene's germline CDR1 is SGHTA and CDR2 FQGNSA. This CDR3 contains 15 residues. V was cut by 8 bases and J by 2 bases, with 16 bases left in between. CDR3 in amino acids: CASGLQGSPGNTIYF. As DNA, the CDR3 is TGTGCCAGCGGATTACAGGGAAGTCCTGGAAACACCATATATTTT.